The 5 T cell receptor beta chains reported below all come from one sample, sequenced in a study of radiotherapy plus CTLA-4 blockade in lung cancer. The method was immunoSEQ multiplex PCR; TCRdb's version includes in-frame clones alone and lacks a portion of them. The sample includes around 100,000 clones, over 65% of them seen just once. This specimen consisted of peripheral blood, obtained from a patient treated with radiotherapy plus ipilimumab. These receptors all stem from a human donor with non-small cell lung cancer that progressed on radiotherapy plus ipilimumab. Some clones in this sample may be carry-over from other donors' samples.

This clone was seen more than once but under ten times. V gene TRBV6-1 combines with J gene TRBJ2-7, with D maybe TRBD1 (6 bases). CDR1 is MNHNS, CDR2 SASEGT, per germline. This CDR3 spans 14 amino acids. V lost 6 bases to trimming and J lost 5 bases, with 17 bases between them. The CDR3 loop reads CASSVPTGSDEQYF. In nucleotides, the CDR3 is TGTGCCAGCAGCGTACCTACAGGGAGCGACGAGCAGTACTTC.

The chain combines TRBV7-3 with TRBJ2-6; the D is unclear. The V and J ends lost 0 bases and 0 bases respectively, with 6 bases between them. The CDR3 extends over 16 amino acids. CDR1 is SGHTA and CDR2 is FQGTGA in the germline V gene. In DNA, the CDR3 is TGTGCCAGCAGCTTAACGGCCTCCTCTGGGGCCAACGTCCTGACTTTC. This codes for CASSLTASSGANVLTF. The whole variable domain, remainder taken from reference TRBV7-3 and TRBJ2-6, is GAGVSQTPSNKVTEKGKYVELRCDPISGHTALYWYRQSLGQGPEFLIYFQGTGAADDSGLPNDRFFAVRPEGSVSTLKIQRTERGDSAVYLCASSLTASSGANVLTFGAGSRLTVL.

J is TRBJ2-3 and V is TRBV5-1; D unresolved. Germline V gene lookup returns CDR1 SGHRS and CDR2 YFSETQ. The CDR3 contains 13 residues. V was clipped by 0 bases and J by 3 bases, with 5 bases between them. CDR3 protein: CASSLEITDTQYF. The CDR3 DNA is TGCGCCAGCAGCTTGGAAATAACAGATACGCAGTATTTT.

V usage is TRBV28 and J usage is TRBJ2-1, with 9 bases that match TRBD2. CDR3 length equals 17 residues. Trimming took 3 bases from V and 7 from J; bases not matched to a gene: 13. Germline V CDR1 and CDR2: MDHEN, SYDVKM. The CDR3 DNA follows: TGTGCCAGCAGTTTTCTTCGGCGGGGGGGCCTAAGAAATGAGCAGTTCTTC. This gives the protein CASSFLRRGGLRNEQFF.

V is TRBV9 and J is TRBJ2-3; perhaps TRBD1 as D (5 bases). CDR3 length: 13 residues. V was clipped by 3 bases and J by 3 bases, with 8 bases between them. Germline lookup yields CDR1 SGDLS and CDR2 YYNGEE. Written as DNA, the CDR3 is TGTGCCAGCAGCGGAGACAGAACAGATACGCAGTATTTT. It is translated as CASSGDRTDTQYF.